Listed below are T cell receptor beta chains from one sample, sequenced in a study of identical twins. A single record per CDR3 protein comes from TCRdb applying MiXCR to the 5' RACE reads. The sample lists roughly 710,000 distinct CDR3 sequences; around 6.1% were seen once. The sequenced material came from naive T cells sorted from blood. The origin of the receptors is a man between 18 and 35 years old in good health. Each CDR3 is given with its conserved first and last residue. D genes are given only for firm matches. Clone size is shown for a subset of rows, as once, few, many or a class of expanded clone.

CDR3 length,J gene,D gene,clone size,V gene,CDR3 DNA,CDR3 protein
12,TRBJ2-3,NA,many,TRBV12-3/TRBV12-4,TGTGCCAGCAGCGACGTATTGGATACGCAGTATTTT,CASSDVLDTQYF
14,TRBJ2-1,TRBD2,many,TRBV7-9,TGTGCCAGCAGCTGGCTAGCGGGTATCAATGAGCAGTTCTTC,CASSWLAGINEQFF
15,TRBJ1-4,NA,NA,TRBV2,TGTGCCAGCAGTCGGACAGACGCAACTAATGAAAAACTGTTTTTT,CASSRTDATNEKLFF
13,TRBJ1-3,TRBD1,few,TRBV29-1,TGCAGCGTTGAAAAAGACAGGGGAGACACCATATATTTT,CSVEKDRGDTIYF
18,TRBJ2-6,NA,NA,TRBV28,TGTGCCAGCAGTACAACAGGGAAGTGGCTCTCTGGGGCCAACGTCCTGACTTTC,CASSTTGKWLSGANVLTF
15,TRBJ1-5,NA,many,TRBV9,TGTGCCAGCAGCGTAGGAGGGGCGAGCAATCAGCCCCAGCATTTT,CASSVGGASNQPQHF
12,TRBJ1-4,NA,many,TRBV11-2,TGTGCCAGCAGGGGGTTTAATGAAAAACTGTTTTTT,CASRGFNEKLFF
17,TRBJ2-5,TRBD2,many,TRBV12-3/TRBV12-4,TGTGCCAGCAGTTTCTCGATAGCGGGAGTCTCTGGTGAGACCCAGTACTTC,CASSFSIAGVSGETQYF
16,TRBJ2-1,NA,many,TRBV7-3,TGTGCCAGCAGCTTATATGAAGCGGGTTTATACAATGAGCAGTTCTTC,CASSLYEAGLYNEQFF
15,TRBJ2-1,TRBD2,NA,TRBV5-1,TGCGCCAGCAGCTTGGAGGGCGGGAGGGCCGGTGAGCAGTTCTTC,CASSLEGGRAGEQFF
14,TRBJ2-1,NA,few,TRBV20-1,TGCAGTGCTAGACAGACCTTGGATTCCTCCAATCAGTTCTTC,CSARQTLDSSNQFF
16,TRBJ2-1,NA,NA,TRBV20-1,TGCAGTGCTAGACTGACTAGGGGGAGCTCCTACAATGAGCAGTTCTTC,CSARLTRGSSYNEQFF
16,TRBJ2-1,TRBD2,few,TRBV20-1,TGCAGTGCTAGAGCGACTAGCGGGAGTACAGGCAATGAGCAGTTCTTC,CSARATSGSTGNEQFF
13,TRBJ1-1,NA,many,TRBV10-2,TGCGCCAGCAGCCGGGACAAGAACACTGAAGCTTTCTTT,CASSRDKNTEAFF
14,TRBJ2-7,NA,once,TRBV6-1,TGTGCCAGCAGTATCGGGACGGGCTTCTACGAGCAGTACTTC,CASSIGTGFYEQYF
13,TRBJ2-5,NA,few,TRBV5-1,TGCGCCAGCAGCCGCGACAGGACTGAGACCCAGTACTTC,CASSRDRTETQYF
14,TRBJ2-5,TRBD1,many,TRBV29-1,TGCAGCGTCCTCTCTCTCGACAGGGGTGAGACCCAGTACTTC,CSVLSLDRGETQYF
14,TRBJ2-3,TRBD1,many,TRBV20-1,TGCAGTGCTAGCCCGGGACAGGGAACAGATACGCAGTATTTT,CSASPGQGTDTQYF
14,TRBJ1-6,TRBD1,many,TRBV10-3,TGTGCCATGAACACCGGACAGGTCGATTCACCCCTCCACTTT,CAMNTGQVDSPLHF
16,TRBJ2-3,NA,NA,TRBV20-1,TGCAGTGCTAGACCAACCACAGGGTGGAAGGTAGATACGCAGTATTTT,CSARPTTGWKVDTQYF
14,TRBJ1-2,TRBD1,many,TRBV12-3/TRBV12-4,TGTGCCAGCAGTTTTGCTGCAGGGGGCTATGGCTACACCTTC,CASSFAAGGYGYTF
13,TRBJ2-1,TRBD2,many,TRBV29-1,TGCAGCTCCGAGCGGGGCTCCTACAATGAGCAGTTCTTC,CSSERGSYNEQFF
11,TRBJ2-1,NA,NA,TRBV19,TGTGCCAGTAGTTCCGGGGCGGCTTTGTTCTTC,CASSSGAALFF
14,TRBJ1-5,NA,many,TRBV12-3/TRBV12-4,TGTGCCAGCAGCTTGCAAGCAGCAAATCAGCCCCAGCATTTT,CASSLQAANQPQHF